These 27 T cell receptor beta chains share one sample of origin, sequenced in a study of T-cell reconstitution after alpha-beta-depleted transplantation in children. Preparation of the TCRbeta library involved a method that used unique molecular identifiers. TCRdb itself ran the PCR reads through MiXCR, one entry per CDR3 protein. The sample lists 100,000 to 120,000 distinct CDR3 sequences, about a tenth occurring once. The sequences come from PBMCs from the stem cell graft donor, collected from the stem cell graft. The origin of the receptors is a human donor who donated a stem cell graft to a child with acute lymphoblastic leukemia.

This clonotype came up many times. The rearrangement links TRBV9 to TRBJ1-1; unclear D gene. Between the trimmed V and J ends, which lost 5 bases and 1 base, there was a span of 12 bases. The CDR3 totals 14 residues. CDR1 and CDR2 (germline): SGDLS, YYNGEE. The CDR3 loop is CASSNNQENTEAFF. In DNA, the CDR3 is TGTGCCAGCAGTAATAACCAGGAGAACACTGAAGCTTTCTTT.

This clonotype was recorded many times. The V call is TRBV6-5, the J call TRBJ2-6; a weak D match, TRBD2 (5 bases). The CDR3 is 13 amino acids. CDR1 MNHEY and CDR2 SVGAGI come from the germline V gene. Trimming shortened V by 0 bases and J by 9 bases, and 6 bases separated the two germline ends. The CDR3 spells CASSYSRDNVLTF. DNA of the CDR3: TGTGCCAGCAGTTACTCGAGGGACAACGTCCTGACTTTC.

This clonotype was seen ten or more times. This rearrangement joins TRBV6-2 or TRBV6-3 to TRBJ1-5; the D is unclear. CDR1 and CDR2 (germline): MNHEY, SVGEGT. This CDR3 comprises 11 residues. The ends were cut back, 7 bases at V and 13 bases at J, with 14 bases in the middle. For the CDR3, the DNA is TGTGCCAGCACCAACGGCAATGGACAGCATTTT. It translates to CASTNGNGQHF.

With regard to this clonotype: A read error is possible here, since a much larger clone lies one base away. Without the conserved terminal phenylalanine or tryptophan, this CDR3 likely stems from a read error. The chain couples TRBV29-1 to TRBJ1-1; the D gene is possibly TRBD1 (5 bases). From germline, CDR1 is SQVTM and CDR2 ANQGSEA. There are 12 residues in the CDR3. Trimming stripped 5 bases from V and 5 bases from J, with 12 bases between. The CDR3: CSVRGVLTEAFL. CDR3 DNA: TGCAGCGTTAGAGGGGTTCTGACTGAAGCTTTCTTA.

This clonotype was counted ten times or more. The chain combines TRBV25-1 with TRBJ1-2; D might be TRBD1 (5 bases). Per the germline V gene, CDR1 is MGHDK and CDR2 is SYGVNS. The ends were cut back, 3 bases at V and 6 bases at J, with 20 bases in the middle. The CDR3 is 16 amino acids. CDR3 loop: CASSDRDVPTLDGYTF. The CDR3 region has the DNA TGTGCCAGCAGTGATAGGGACGTTCCAACCCTGGATGGCTACACCTTC.

This clonotype was seen repeatedly, ten times or more. The rearrangement uses TRBV27 and TRBJ1-1; the D is unclear. CDR1 and CDR2 (germline): MNHEY, SMNVEV (reference sequence). V was pared by 2 bases and J by 4 bases, with 8 bases between. The CDR3 has 13 residues. CDR3 loop: CASSLGWGTEAFF. The CDR3 nucleotides read TGTGCCAGCAGTTTAGGGTGGGGCACTGAAGCTTTCTTT.

This clonotype was detected many times. The chain joins TRBV19 to TRBJ1-5; D gene uncertain. The ends were cut back, 9 bases at V and 0 bases at J, with 6 bases in the middle. The CDR3 covers 12 residues. The V gene's germline CDR1 is LNHDA and CDR2 SQIVND (reference sequence). CDR3 coding DNA: TGTGCCAGCGGCGATAGCAATCAGCCCCAGCATTTT. As protein: CASGDSNQPQHF. Full variable domain (missing parts from reference TRBV19 and TRBJ1-5): DGGITQSPKYLFRKEGQNVTLSCEQNLNHDAMYWYRQDPGQGLRLIYYSQIVNDFQKGDIAEGYSVSREKKESFPLTVTSAQKNPTAFYLCASGDSNQPQHFGDGTRLSIL.

The sample holds many counts of this clonotype. This chain uses TRBV6-5 with TRBJ1-5, with 10 bases aligning to TRBD1. CDR3 length: 15 amino acids. V shed 2 bases, J shed 2 bases, and the junction held 0 bases outside the gene matches. Germline CDR1 is MNHEY and CDR2 is SVGAGI. The DNA for the CDR3 is TGTGCCAGCAGTTACGGGACAGGGGGCAATCAGCCCCAGCATTTT. As protein: CASSYGTGGNQPQHF.

This clonotype came up many times. This CDR3 is CASSQTQVHEQYF. The CDR3 coding sequence is TGTGCCAGCAGCCAAACCCAAGTCCACGAGCAGTACTTC. This chain uses TRBV7-2 with TRBJ2-7; no clear D gene. From germline, CDR1 is SGHTA and CDR2 FQGNSA. V shed 5 bases and J shed 5 bases, with 13 bases lying between them. The CDR3 is 13 residues long.

The chain links TRBV7-9 to TRBJ2-5; 8 bases map to TRBD2. The CDR3 extends over 15 amino acids. CDR1 SEHNR and CDR2 FQNEAQ come from the germline V gene (reference sequence). V shed 5 bases, J shed 5 bases, and the junction held 10 bases outside the gene matches. As DNA, the CDR3 is TGTGCCAGCAGCACCGGCTCTAGCGGGCGGGAGACCCAGTACTTC. Amino acids: CASSTGSSGRETQYF.

In its sample, this clonotype was seen many times. V and J are TRBV27 and TRBJ1-5, with a tentative D call TRBD1 (5 bases). Trimming removed 5 bases from V and 3 bases from J, with 14 bases in between. CDR3 length: 15 residues. Germline V gene sequence: CDR1 MNHEY, CDR2 SMNVEV (reference sequence). CDR3 DNA sequence: TGTGCCAGCAGTGCGGGCCGGGGGTTCAATCAGCCCCAGCATTTT. Translated, it gives CASSAGRGFNQPQHF.

Many counts were recorded for this clonotype. The chain combines TRBV19 with TRBJ1-1, with D possibly being TRBD1 (5 bases). V gave up 6 bases and J gave up 6 bases, with 14 bases separating them. This CDR3 is 13 amino acids long. CDR1 and CDR2 from the germline V gene are LNHDA and SQIVND (reference sequence). CDR3 region: CASRNNRQPEAFF. The CDR3 DNA sequence: TGTGCCAGTAGAAATAACCGACAGCCTGAAGCTTTCTTT.

This clonotype was picked up many times. The chain uses TRBV29-1 and TRBJ2-7; unclear D gene. Trimming cost V 1 base and J 3 bases, with 10 bases left between them. Germline V gives CDR1 SQVTM, CDR2 ANQGSEA. CDR3 length: 13 amino acids. In DNA, the CDR3 is TGCAGCGTTGAAGGCCCCGCCAACTACGAGCAGTACTTC. Translation gives CSVEGPANYEQYF.

This clonotype was counted ten times or more. The rearrangement links TRBV6-2 or TRBV6-3 to TRBJ2-1; 10 bases map to TRBD2. V was clipped by 6 bases and J by 7 bases; unmatched bases: 9. The CDR3 runs to 15 residues. CDR1 is MNHEY and CDR2 is SVGEGT in the germline V gene. In DNA form, the CDR3 reads TGTGCCAGCAGGCCACACAGCGGGGGGGCGAATGAGCAGTTCTTC. The encoded protein is CASRPHSGGANEQFF.

This clonotype was detected ten times or more. The rearrangement uses TRBV18 and TRBJ1-6; D gene ambiguous. Germline CDR1 is KGHSH and CDR2 is LQKENI. Trimming left V 0 bases short and J 0 bases short, with 3 bases between. CDR3 length: 15 amino acids. This CDR3 is CASSPPISYNSPLHF. The DNA of the CDR3 is TGTGCCAGCTCACCACCTATCTCCTATAATTCACCCCTCCACTTT.

This clonotype was picked up many times. The chain couples TRBV6-5 to TRBJ2-2; D is perhaps TRBD1 (6 bases). The CDR3 runs to 16 residues. Trimming cost V 2 bases and J 1 base, with 11 bases left between them. Germline V gene data show CDR1 as MNHEY and CDR2 as SVGAGI. DNA of the CDR3: TGTGCCAGCAGTTACCCGGACAGATTGAACACCGGGGAGCTGTTTTTT. It translates to CASSYPDRLNTGELFF.

This clonotype was found many times. This chain connects TRBV4-1 to TRBJ2-6; 7 nucleotides agree with TRBD1. V was clipped by 1 base and J by 0 bases; unmatched bases: 3. This CDR3 contains 17 residues. The germline CDR1 and CDR2 sequences are MGHRA and YSYEKL. The CDR3: CASSQVDRSSGANVLTF. DNA of the CDR3: TGCGCCAGCAGCCAAGTGGACAGGTCCTCTGGGGCCAACGTCCTGACTTTC.

This clonotype was counted many times. This chain links TRBV6-2 or TRBV6-3 with TRBJ2-7, with 7 nucleotides matching TRBD2. Germline loops: CDR1 MNHEY, CDR2 SVGEGT. V dropped 2 bases and J dropped 3; count of bases not matched to a gene: 4. This CDR3 contains 14 residues. The CDR3 loop reads CASSYRGLDYEQYF. The CDR3 DNA follows: TGTGCCAGCAGTTACCGAGGACTAGACTACGAGCAGTACTTC.

This chain joins TRBV19 and TRBJ1-4; D unclear. Germline V gives CDR1 LNHDA, CDR2 SQIVND (reference sequence). The V and J ends lost 2 bases and 1 base respectively, with 8 bases between them. CDR3 length: 15 residues. The CDR3 protein is CASSISGGTNEKLFF. CDR3 DNA: TGTGCCAGTAGTATATCGGGTGGAACTAATGAAAAACTGTTTTTT.

This clonotype came up many times. J is TRBJ1-1 and V is TRBV24-1; D unresolved. Germline V lookup: CDR1 KGHDR, CDR2 SFDVKD. The CDR3 totals 13 residues. V was cut by 3 bases and J by 10 bases, with 14 bases left in between. The CDR3 DNA sequence: TGTGCCACCAGTGATCCGAGGACGACGATAGCTTTCTTT. Protein product: CATSDPRTTIAFF.

This clonotype was recorded at least ten times. This rearrangement joins TRBV20-1 to TRBJ2-3, with 10 bases that match TRBD2. The CDR3 covers 16 residues. The ends lost 3 bases at V and 5 bases at J; junction bases unmatched: 11. Germline loops: CDR1 DFQATT, CDR2 SNEGSKA (reference sequence). This CDR3 reads CSASPWSGRAKDTQYF. CDR3 bases: TGCAGTGCTAGTCCGTGGAGCGGGAGGGCTAAAGATACGCAGTATTTT.

There are many counts of this clonotype. The rearrangement joins TRBV20-1 to TRBJ1-3, with no clear D. The CDR3 contains 15 residues. V was shortened by 0 bases and J by 2 bases, with 11 bases between the two germline ends. CDR1 and CDR2 (germline): DFQATT, SNEGSKA (reference sequence). CDR3 amino acids: CSARDPWEAGNTIYF. As DNA, the CDR3 is TGCAGTGCTAGAGATCCCTGGGAGGCTGGAAACACCATATATTTT.

This clonotype was observed at least ten times. V and J are TRBV10-3 and TRBJ1-4; maybe TRBD1 (6 bases). Deletions cut 5 bases from V and 2 bases from J, with 15 bases between. CDR1 and CDR2 (germline): ENHRY, SYGVKD. The CDR3 contains 16 residues. This CDR3 reads CAISPGTFTTNEKLFF. CDR3 bases: TGTGCCATCAGTCCTGGGACATTCACGACTAATGAAAAACTGTTTTTT.

This clonotype was recorded many times. The genes are TRBV5-1 and TRBJ1-2, with unresolved D. Trimming removed 4 bases from V and 0 bases from J, with 10 bases in between. The CDR3 spans 14 residues. The germline gives CDR1 SGHRS, CDR2 YFSETQ. CDR3 protein: CASSPSGANYGYTF. The CDR3 bases are TGCGCCAGCAGCCCCTCCGGGGCTAACTATGGCTACACCTTC. The whole variable domain, filled in from reference TRBV5-1 and TRBJ1-2, reads KAGVTQTPRYLIKTRGQQVTLSCSPISGHRSVSWYQQTPGQGLQFLFEYFSETQRNKGNFPGRFSGRQFSNSRSEMNVSTLELGDSALYLCASSPSGANYGYTFGSGTRLTVV.

This clonotype was picked up many times. The chain recombines TRBV6-1 with TRBJ2-1; 7 nucleotides agree with TRBD1. The germline V gene has CDR1 MNHNS and CDR2 SASEGT. The J segment lost 0 bases and the V segment lost 6 bases, leaving 8 bases of the junction unmatched. The CDR3 has 16 residues. CDR3 protein: CASSASRGRSYNEQFF. In DNA, the CDR3 is TGTGCCAGCAGCGCAAGTAGGGGGCGCTCCTACAATGAGCAGTTCTTC.

This clonotype was seen repeatedly, ten times or more. The gene calls are TRBV10-2 and TRBJ1-5; D gene unclear. Germline CDR1 is WSHSY and CDR2 is SAAADI. The V end was cut by 0 bases, the J end by 0 bases, with 12 bases between. The CDR3 loop spans 17 amino acids. The chain's CDR3 is CASSESSAGYSNQPQHF. DNA for the CDR3: TGCGCCAGCAGTGAGTCGAGCGCCGGGTATAGCAATCAGCCCCAGCATTTT.

This clonotype was observed a few times. This chain links TRBV5-1 with TRBJ2-2; 7 nucleotides align to TRBD1. The CDR3 spans 15 residues. Germline V lookup: CDR1 SGHRS, CDR2 YFSETQ. V lost 4 bases to trimming and J lost 1 base; unmatched junction nucleotides: 4. The CDR3 sequence is CASSPRTGNTGELFF. The CDR3 DNA follows: TGCGCCAGCAGCCCTAGGACAGGGAACACCGGGGAGCTGTTTTTT.